Each of the 21 T cell receptor beta chains below was sequenced from the same sample in a study of blood T cell repertoires in COVID-19. Sequencing used immunoSEQ multiplex PCR; TCRdb keeps in-frame clones, though not all of them. The data contain 150,000 or so clones, 80% to 90% of them singletons. The material sequenced was peripheral blood. Receptor source: a woman between 40 and 50 years old with acute or convalescent COVID-19.

The chain combines TRBV18 with TRBJ1-6, with D possibly matching TRBD1 (6 bases). Germline V CDR1 and CDR2: KGHSH, LQKENI. V lost 3 bases and J lost 5, with 8 bases in between. This CDR3 has 14 amino acids. Here the CDR3 DNA reads TGTGCCAGCTCACCCCAGGGGAATAATTCACCCCTCCACTTT. Translation: CASSPQGNNSPLHF.

The chain combines TRBV15 with TRBJ2-5, with 8 bases lining up with TRBD2. The CDR3 runs to 16 residues. Germline V gene lookup returns CDR1 LNHNV and CDR2 YYDKDF (reference sequence). The trim removed 0 bases at V and 4 bases at J, leaving 7 bases unmatched. In nucleotides, the CDR3 is TGTGCCACCAGCAGAGAGGGAGCGGGAGCGGGAGAGACCCAGTACTTC. Translated: CATSREGAGAGETQYF. The full variable domain, its missing parts supplied by reference TRBV15 and TRBJ2-5, is DAMVIQNPRYQVTQFGKPVTLSCSQTLNHNVMYWYQQKSSQAPKLLFHYYDKDFNNEADTPDNFQSRRPNTSFCFLDIRSPGLGDTAMYLCATSREGAGAGETQYFGPGTRLLVL.

The gene calls are TRBV19 and TRBJ1-2; 7 positions match TRBD1. In germline, CDR1 is LNHDA, CDR2 SQIVND (reference sequence). Germline trimming cut 3 bases from V and 3 bases from J; bases unmatched to any gene: 7. This CDR3 contains 15 residues. The CDR3 loop reads CASSILGGPDYGYTF. In DNA, the CDR3 is TGTGCCAGTAGTATTCTAGGGGGCCCAGACTATGGCTACACCTTC.

The chain links TRBV9 to TRBJ1-1; tentatively, D is TRBD1 (5 bases). V was pared by 2 bases and J by 6 bases, with 14 bases between. Germline V gene sequence: CDR1 SGDLS, CDR2 YYNGEE. This CDR3 contains 14 residues. CDR3 DNA sequence: TGTGCCAGCAGCGTGGGGGGTGTAATCGCTGAAGCTTTCTTT. Protein sequence: CASSVGGVIAEAFF.

V is TRBV2 and J is TRBJ2-7; 7 nucleotides agree with TRBD2. Germline V gives CDR1 SNHLY, CDR2 FYNNEI. V dropped 1 base and J dropped 3; count of bases not matched to a gene: 6. The CDR3 is 15 amino acids. CDR3 in amino acids: CASSEEIAGFYEQYF. CDR3 bases: TGTGCCAGCAGTGAAGAGATAGCGGGCTTCTACGAGCAGTACTTC.

The rearrangement uses TRBV27 and TRBJ1-6; TRBD1 agrees at 7 bases. V shed 5 bases, J shed 5 bases, and the junction held 6 bases outside the gene matches. This CDR3 is 15 amino acids long. Germline CDR1 reads MNHEY; CDR2 reads SMNVEV (reference sequence). The CDR3 sequence is CASSRTGSNNSPLHF. Here the CDR3 DNA reads TGTGCCAGCAGTAGGACAGGCTCTAATAATTCACCCCTCCACTTT.

The V gene is TRBV6-1, the J gene TRBJ1-5; D gene uncertain. The CDR3 is made up of 14 amino acids. CDR1 is MNHNS, CDR2 SASEGT, per germline. Between the trimmed V and J ends, which lost 0 bases and 6 bases, there was a span of 9 bases. The CDR3 coding sequence is TGTGCCAGCAGTGAAGCCGCCCAAGCTCAGCCCCAGCATTTT. Translating gives CASSEAAQAQPQHF.

This clone occurred once. The gene calls are TRBV5-6 and TRBJ2-5, with 12 bases lining up with TRBD2. This CDR3 has 18 amino acids. CDR1 and CDR2 from the germline V gene are SGHDT and YYEEEE. The V and J ends lost 4 bases and 5 bases, in that order; junction bases with no gene match: 15. The CDR3: CASSERTSGVSRRETQYF. The CDR3 region has the DNA TGTGCCAGCAGCGAACGGACTAGCGGGGTTTCAAGGCGGGAGACCCAGTACTTC.

This clone has a single count. J is TRBJ1-1 and V is TRBV10-3; 7 positions match TRBD1. The CDR3 runs to 14 residues. Per germline, CDR1 ENHRY and CDR2 SYGVKD. V trimming: 11 bases; J trimming: 1 base; junction bases outside the gene matches: 10. The CDR3 sequence is CAVHSRGSNTEAFF. The CDR3 DNA is TGTGCCGTTCACTCCAGGGGGTCGAACACTGAAGCTTTCTTT.

This chain connects TRBV5-6 to TRBJ1-3, with TRBD1 as a possible D gene (5 bases). The CDR3 has 15 amino acids. V was cut by 4 bases and J by 1 base, with 12 bases left in between. Germline lookup yields CDR1 SGHDT and CDR2 YYEEEE. Here the CDR3 DNA reads TGTGCCAGCAGCGGACGCAGGGCGTCTGGAAACACCATATATTTT. Protein sequence: CASSGRRASGNTIYF.

The V call is TRBV19, the J call TRBJ2-1; 12 bases map to TRBD1. Unmatched junction bases numbered 10, after V lost 7 bases and J lost 9 bases. The V gene's germline CDR1 is LNHDA and CDR2 SQIVND (reference sequence). The CDR3 extends over 15 amino acids. CDR3 residues: CASTGQGTGGSEQFF. CDR3 DNA sequence: TGTGCCAGTACGGGCCAAGGGACAGGGGGCAGTGAGCAGTTCTTC. The full variable domain, with the rest looked up from reference TRBV19 and TRBJ2-1, is DGGITQSPKYLFRKEGQNVTLSCEQNLNHDAMYWYRQDPGQGLRLIYYSQIVNDFQKGDIAEGYSVSREKKESFPLTVTSAQKNPTAFYLCASTGQGTGGSEQFFGPGTRLTVL.

This rearrangement joins TRBV9 to TRBJ1-2; TRBD1 matches at 12 bases. The CDR3 sequence is 18 residues long. Germline CDR1 and CDR2: SGDLS and YYNGEE. With 3 bases clipped from V and 6 bases from J, the junction kept 15 bases outside the gene matches. The CDR3 sequence: CASSGREPGQGARDGYTF. CDR3 nucleotide sequence: TGTGCCAGCAGCGGAAGAGAGCCGGGACAGGGGGCGCGGGATGGCTACACCTTC.

This chain connects TRBV24-1 to TRBJ2-1, with D possibly TRBD1 on 5 matching bases. CDR1 is KGHDR and CDR2 is SFDVKD in the germline V gene. The CDR3 runs to 17 residues. Trimming took 6 bases from V and 1 from J, leaving 18 bases between them. CDR3 nucleotide sequence: TGTGCCACCAGTACGAGAGAGACAGCTAAATCCTACAATGAGCAGTTCTTC. Its translation is CATSTRETAKSYNEQFF.

The V and J genes are TRBV5-1 and TRBJ1-1, with D unclear. The ends were cut back, 0 bases at V and 0 bases at J, with 9 bases in the middle. The germline CDR1 and CDR2 sequences are SGHRS and YFSETQ. The CDR3 extends over 15 amino acids. CDR3 sequence (DNA): TGCGCCAGCAGCTTGGGACACAGTGTGAACACTGAAGCTTTCTTT. Translating it yields CASSLGHSVNTEAFF.

The chain joins TRBV28 to TRBJ1-1; D perhaps matches TRBD1 (6 bases). V gave up 6 bases and J gave up 5 bases, with 16 bases separating them. The germline gives CDR1 MDHEN, CDR2 SYDVKM. This CDR3 region has 14 residues. The CDR3 here is CASRPQGVRTEAFF. For the CDR3, the DNA is TGTGCCAGCAGGCCACAGGGAGTCAGGACTGAAGCTTTCTTT.

The chain uses TRBV4-2 and TRBJ2-1; TRBD1 aligns across 9 bases. The ends lost 4 bases at V and 10 bases at J; junction bases unmatched: 5. Germline assignment: CDR1 LGHNA and CDR2 YNFKEQ. This CDR3 has 13 residues. CDR3 region: CASSRGQGGEQFF. The CDR3 bases are TGTGCCAGCAGCCGGGGACAGGGTGGAGAGCAGTTCTTC.

This sequence joins TRBV7-2 and TRBJ1-1; 7 nucleotides line up with TRBD1. The V segment lost 4 bases and the J segment 2 bases; nucleotides outside the gene matches: 4. Germline V CDR1 and CDR2: SGHTA, FQGNSA. This CDR3 contains 14 residues. In DNA, the CDR3 is TGTGCCAGCAGCTCAGGGACAGCTAACACTGAAGCTTTCTTT. Its translation is CASSSGTANTEAFF.

For the CDR3, the DNA is TGTGCCAGCAGTACAGGGACAGTTACCTACAATGAGCAGTTCTTC. Translation: CASSTGTVTYNEQFF. V and J are TRBV6-2 or TRBV6-3 and TRBJ2-1, with 7 bases lining up with TRBD1. The ends lost 5 bases at V and 2 bases at J; junction bases unmatched: 6. This CDR3 region has 15 residues. Germline V lookup: CDR1 MNHEY, CDR2 SVGEGT.

The CDR3 loop reads CKLTDQETQYF. DNA of the CDR3: TGCAAACTGACAGACCAAGAGACCCAGTACTTC. This chain joins TRBV20-1 and TRBJ2-5; possibly TRBD1 for D (5 bases). There are 11 residues in the CDR3. Germline CDR1 and CDR2: DFQATT and SNEGSKA (reference sequence).

This clone was detected only once. The chain has TRBV6-1 and TRBJ1-6; tentative D call: TRBD1 (6 bases). CDR3 length: 16 amino acids. Germline loops: CDR1 MNHNS, CDR2 SASEGT. The V gene lost 3 bases and the J gene lost 9 bases, with 18 bases spanning the gap. The CDR3 DNA reads TGTGCCAGCAGTGATGGCGGGGGCAGCCGTTTTTCACCCCTCCACTTT. Protein: CASSDGGGSRFSPLHF.

This chain joins TRBV6-5 and TRBJ2-1; possibly TRBD1 for D (5 bases). The CDR3 length is 12 residues. V was trimmed by 4 bases and J by 7 bases, leaving 8 bases between them. Germline V lookup: CDR1 MNHEY, CDR2 SVGAGI. The chain's CDR3 is CASSLGVNEQFF. The CDR3 region has the DNA TGTGCCAGCAGTTTAGGGGTAAATGAGCAGTTCTTC.